These 11 T cell receptor beta chains came from one sample sequenced in a study of breast tumors, draining lymph nodes, adjacent tissues. A single record per CDR3 protein comes from TCRdb applying MiXCR to the multiplex PCR reads. The sample has roughly 260,000 distinct CDR3 sequences, around 30% seen once. Axillary draining lymph nodes of breast cancer patients supplied the node samples. The specimen was axillary lymph node tissue. The receptors come from a female donor with breast cancer. Some clones in this sample may be carry-over from other donors' samples.

In this sample, this clonotype turned up once. With a much larger clone just one base away, this may be a read error. The chain has TRBV11-2 and TRBJ2-7, with TRBD2 matching over 7 bases. V dropped 1 base and J dropped 2; count of bases not matched to a gene: 11. Germline V gene data show CDR1 as SGHAT and CDR2 as FQNNGV. CDR3 length equals 17 residues. The DNA of the CDR3 is TGTGCCAGCAGCTTAGGATTGGGACTAACGGGACCCTACGAGCAGTACTTC. It translates to CASSLGLGLTGPYEQYF.

On this clonotype: A read error may account for a junction end that differs from germline. The rearrangement links TRBV5-4 to TRBJ1-3; D is perhaps TRBD1 (6 bases). The CDR3 runs 15 residues. In germline, CDR1 is SGHNT, CDR2 YYREEE (reference sequence). CDR3 amino acids: CACSYDRFSGNTIYF. CDR3 sequence (DNA): TGTGCCTGCAGTTATGACAGGTTCTCTGGAAACACTATATATTTT.

In this sample, this clonotype turned up a few times. The V call is TRBV18, the J call TRBJ1-2; possibly TRBD1 for D (5 bases). Trimming took 3 bases from V and 3 from J, leaving 17 bases between them. This CDR3 is built from 16 residues. Germline-derived CDR1 and CDR2 are KGHSH and LQKENI. CDR3 amino acids: CASSPNPRVSDYGYTF. The CDR3 DNA follows: TGTGCCAGCTCACCCAATCCCAGGGTTTCCGACTATGGCTACACCTTC. Filled out from reference TRBV18 and TRBJ1-2, the complete variable domain reads NAGVMQNPRHLVRRRGQEARLRCSPMKGHSHVYWYRQLPEEGLKFMVYLQKENIIDESGMPKERFSAEFPKEGPSILRIQQVVRGDSAAYFCASSPNPRVSDYGYTFGSGTRLTVV.

As concerns this clonotype: With a much larger clone just one base away, this may be a read error. The CDR3 is CARSVRQETQYF. In DNA, the CDR3 is TGTGCCCGGAGTGTCAGACAAGAGACCCAGTACTTC. This chain connects TRBV30 to TRBJ2-5; D gene ambiguous. CDR3 length: 12 amino acids. CDR1 is GTSNPN, CDR2 SVGIG, per germline (reference sequence).

This clonotype was picked up a small number of times. With a much larger clone just one base away, this may be a read error. The chain couples TRBV7-9 to TRBJ2-1, with D possibly matching TRBD2 (6 bases). This CDR3 is 15 amino acids long. The V gene's germline CDR1 is SEHNR and CDR2 FQNEAQ (reference sequence). The CDR3 spells CASSQAGGKYNEQLF. The CDR3 nucleotides are TGTGCCAGCAGCCAAGCGGGCGGAAAGTACAATGAGCAGCTCTTC.

As regards this clonotype: A much bigger clone sits one base away, suggesting this may be a read error. The conserved closing phenylalanine or tryptophan is absent in this CDR3, likely reflecting a read error. J is TRBJ2-1 and V is TRBV9, with TRBD2 matching over 8 bases. The CDR3 covers 15 residues. Germline V gene lookup returns CDR1 SGDLS and CDR2 YYNGEE. V gave up 5 bases and J gave up 4 bases; unmatched junction bases: 8. CDR3 residues: CASSQLADLYNEQFL. In nucleotides, the CDR3 is TGTGCCAGCAGTCAACTAGCGGACCTATACAATGAGCAGTTCCTC.

The sample holds a few counts of this clonotype. The CDR3 coding sequence is TGTGCCAGCTCACCAGGACAGGGGAGGAGCGGGAATGAGCAGTTCTTC. This gives the protein CASSPGQGRSGNEQFF. The chain combines TRBV18 with TRBJ2-1; 9 positions match TRBD1. The CDR3 loop spans 16 amino acids. The junction had 9 bases not matched to a gene; V was cut back by 2 bases and J by 7 bases. The germline CDR1 and CDR2 sequences are KGHSH and LQKENI.

To note about this clonotype: This may come from a read error, since a much larger clone is one base off. The chain couples TRBV20-1 to TRBJ2-5; 9 nucleotides line up with TRBD2. The CDR3 has 15 amino acids. Per germline, CDR1 DFQATT and CDR2 SNEGSKA (reference sequence). CDR3 sequence: CGAPLTSGFQETQYF. CDR3 DNA: TGCGGTGCGCCACTTACTAGCGGGTTCCAAGAGACCCAGTACTTC.

Comment on this clonotype: A much larger clonotype is one base distant, so this may be a read error. The chain links TRBV20-1 to TRBJ2-4; 7 nucleotides align to TRBD2. This CDR3 has 13 residues. Germline V gives CDR1 DFQATT, CDR2 SNEGSKA (reference sequence). The CDR3 reads CSARKGATAGFRF. CDR3 nucleotides: TGCAGTGCTAGAAAAGGGGCGACAGCGGGGTTCAGGTTC.

This clonotype was counted at least ten times. V and J are TRBV27 and TRBJ1-6; 7 nucleotides line up with TRBD1. Trimming removed 3 bases from V and 10 bases from J; junction bases left unmatched: 6. Germline V gene sequence: CDR1 MNHEY, CDR2 SMNVEV (reference sequence). The CDR3 loop spans 14 amino acids. DNA of the CDR3: TGTGCCAGCAGTTTTGTGACAGGGCAATCACCCCTCCACTTT. This codes for CASSFVTGQSPLHF.

In the case of this clonotype: Since a much larger clone is just one base distant, this may be a read error. The CDR3 DNA follows: TGTGCCATACACCCGGGACTATACCCCTACGAGCAGTACTTC. It translates to CAIHPGLYPYEQYF. This chain uses TRBV10-3 with TRBJ2-7, with TRBD2 identical over 7 bases. Germline V gene sequence: CDR1 ENHRY, CDR2 SYGVKD. The CDR3 contains 14 residues. The junction had 10 bases not matched to a gene; V was cut back by 9 bases and J by 2 bases.